Below are 27 T cell receptor beta chains sequenced from a single sample in a study of cytomegalovirus exposure and HLA in healthy donors. Using immunoSEQ multiplex PCR, the repertoire was profiled, and TCRdb retains in-frame clones only, with some absent. The repertoire holds 55,000 to 75,000 clones, with almost 95% as singletons. The sample comprised PBMCs. These TCRs come from a man between 18 and 29 years old in good health and CMV-seropositive.

This clone was seen just once. This chain links TRBV7-2 with TRBJ2-2; 9 nucleotides agree with TRBD2. Germline-derived CDR1 and CDR2 are SGHTA and FQGNSA. Unmatched junction bases numbered 5, after V lost 1 base and J lost 5 bases. The CDR3 spans 16 residues. CDR3 loop: CASSLGAGGWTGELFF. DNA for the CDR3: TGTGCCAGCAGCTTAGGGGCGGGAGGGTGGACCGGGGAGCTGTTTTTT. The full variable domain, completed using reference TRBV7-2 and TRBJ2-2, is GAGVSQSPSNKVTEKGKDVELRCDPISGHTALYWYRQSLGQGLEFLIYFQGNSAPDKSGLPSDRFSAERTGGSVSTLTIQRTQQEDSAVYLCASSLGAGGWTGELFFGEGSRLTVL.

This chain joins TRBV7-8 and TRBJ2-1, with 9 bases identical to TRBD2. This CDR3 is 16 amino acids long. J lost 7 bases, V lost 3 bases, and 10 bases had no gene match. Germline V gives CDR1 SGHVS, CDR2 FQNEAQ. In DNA form, the CDR3 reads TGTGCCAGCAGCTTCAAGGGGACTAGCATTATTAATGAGCAGTTCTTC. Amino acid sequence: CASSFKGTSIINEQFF.

The rearrangement links TRBV7-9 to TRBJ2-1; maybe TRBD1 (7 bases). V shed 6 bases and J shed 10 bases, with 25 bases lying between them. This CDR3 is built from 16 residues. The germline V gene encodes CDR1 SEHNR and CDR2 FQNEAQ (reference sequence). CDR3: CASRSSAGQRFLEQFF. The CDR3, as DNA: TGTGCCAGCAGGTCAAGTGCGGGACAGCGATTTTTGGAGCAGTTCTTC.

This rearrangement joins TRBV30 to TRBJ1-4; D remains unclear. Looked up from germline, CDR1 is GTSNPN and CDR2 is SVGIG (reference sequence). Trimming stripped 4 bases from V and 7 bases from J, with 16 bases between. This CDR3 is built from 14 residues. The CDR3 coding sequence is TGTGCCTGGAACTACGGGAAAGGGAGTGAAAAACTGTTTTTT. It encodes CAWNYGKGSEKLFF.

In this sample, this clone turned up once. The J gene is TRBJ1-2, the V gene TRBV15; D is perhaps TRBD1 (5 bases). Germline V gene data show CDR1 as LNHNV and CDR2 as YYDKDF (reference sequence). The CDR3 covers 14 residues. With 0 bases removed from V and 5 bases from J, the gap between germline ends came to 10 bases. The CDR3 region is CATSRDRGGYGYTF. The CDR3 DNA sequence: TGTGCCACCAGCAGAGATAGGGGAGGGTATGGCTACACCTTC.

The chain joins TRBV29-1 to TRBJ2-2; possible D gene TRBD2, 5 bases. The V gene's germline CDR1 is SQVTM and CDR2 ANQGSEA. The CDR3 is 13 residues long. Deletions cut 3 bases from V and 6 bases from J, with 11 bases between. The CDR3 reads CSVEELESGELFF. The DNA of the CDR3 is TGCAGCGTTGAGGAACTAGAGTCCGGGGAGCTGTTTTTT.

This rearrangement joins TRBV28 to TRBJ1-2; D is uncertain. The germline CDR1 and CDR2 sequences are MDHEN and SYDVKM. This CDR3 comprises 13 residues. V was cut by 5 bases and J by 8 bases, with 15 bases left in between. This CDR3 reads CASSLYREGGYTF. DNA of the CDR3: TGTGCCAGCAGTCTTTACCGGGAGGGCGGCTACACCTTC.

Only one count was recorded for this clone. V gene TRBV9 combines with J gene TRBJ2-3; 9 bases map to TRBD2. The germline V gene encodes CDR1 SGDLS and CDR2 YYNGEE. The CDR3 is 17 residues long. Trimming cost V 1 base and J 0 bases; bases outside gene matches: 6. The CDR3: CASSVLAGILSTDTQYF. The CDR3 DNA reads as TGTGCCAGCAGCGTACTAGCGGGGATCCTTAGCACAGATACGCAGTATTTT.

About this clone: A read error may account for a junction end that differs from germline. This rearrangement joins TRBV29-1 to TRBJ1-2; tentatively, D is TRBD1 (5 bases). The CDR3 has 12 residues. CDR1 and CDR2 (germline): SQVTM, ANQGSEA. The CDR3 nucleotides read TGCAGCGTTGAAGATTCCCACGGGACTCGTCACTTC. Its translation is CSVEDSHGTRHF.

The chain recombines TRBV5-1 with TRBJ1-3; D possibly corresponds to TRBD1 (5 bases). Germline V gene data show CDR1 as SGHRS and CDR2 as YFSETQ. The length of the CDR3 is 16 residues. Trimming pared 0 bases from V and 3 bases from J, leaving 13 bases between. The CDR3 sequence is CASSLAQGAGGNTIYF. The CDR3 coding sequence is TGCGCCAGCAGCTTGGCCCAAGGGGCTGGTGGAAACACCATATATTTT.

This chain joins TRBV30 and TRBJ2-1, with 9 bases lining up with TRBD2. J gave up 7 bases and V 0 bases, and 7 bases lay outside the gene matches. There are 15 residues in the CDR3. CDR1 GTSNPN and CDR2 SVGIG come from the germline V gene (reference sequence). CDR3: CAWSVRGGRVNEQFF. The CDR3, as DNA: TGTGCCTGGAGTGTACGGGGCGGGAGGGTAAATGAGCAGTTCTTC.

The chain combines TRBV6-1 with TRBJ2-1, with TRBD2 matching 13 bases. The V and J ends lost 2 bases and 2 bases, in that order; junction bases with no gene match: 3. The CDR3 spans 17 residues. Germline V gene sequence: CDR1 MNHNS, CDR2 SASEGT. CDR3 amino acids: CASSETGTSGTYNEQFF. CDR3 nucleotide sequence: TGTGCCAGCAGTGAAACCGGGACTAGCGGGACCTACAATGAGCAGTTCTTC.

This chain connects TRBV21-1 to TRBJ2-7; TRBD1, the D gene given by the table, was not confirmed from the DNA. TRBV21-1 has pseudogene status. This CDR3 region has 12 residues. CDR3 region: CASTKRKPGEYF. CDR3 nucleotide sequence: TGTGCCAGCACCAAAAGGAAGCCAGGGGAATACTTC.

The V and J genes are TRBV4-2 and TRBJ1-5; D uncertain. The germline V and J ends were trimmed by 1 base and 0 bases, with 7 bases remaining between them. CDR3 length equals 15 residues. CDR1 is LGHNA and CDR2 is YNFKEQ in the germline V gene. The CDR3 sequence: CASSQGLHSNQPQHF. DNA of the CDR3: TGTGCCAGCAGCCAAGGACTGCATAGCAATCAGCCCCAGCATTTT.

The V gene is TRBV29-1, the J gene TRBJ2-7; 7 bases fit TRBD2. The length of the CDR3 is 16 residues. The trim removed 2 bases at V and 1 base at J, leaving 11 bases unmatched. Germline V gene data show CDR1 as SQVTM and CDR2 as ANQGSEA. The CDR3 region has the DNA TGCAGCGTTGAAAATAGAGGCGGGAGTAGGTCCTACGAGCAGTACTTC. It translates to CSVENRGGSRSYEQYF.

The V call is TRBV28, the J call TRBJ2-7; D is perhaps TRBD1 (5 bases). V was clipped by 6 bases and J by 0 bases, with 9 bases between them. Germline CDR1 is MDHEN and CDR2 is SYDVKM. The CDR3 consists of 13 residues. DNA of the CDR3: TGTGCCAGCAGGCCGACAGTCTCCTACGAGCAGTACTTC. Translating it yields CASRPTVSYEQYF. Based on the CDR3 plus reference TRBV28 and TRBJ2-7, the full variable domain is DVKVTQSSRYLVKRTGEKVFLECVQDMDHENMFWYRQDPGLGLRLIYFSYDVKMKEKGDIPEGYSVSREKKERFSLILESASTNQTSMYLCASRPTVSYEQYFGPGTRLTVT.

This rearrangement joins TRBV5-1 to TRBJ1-1; D is perhaps TRBD1 (6 bases). Germline loops: CDR1 SGHRS, CDR2 YFSETQ. Trimming took off 5 bases at V and 0 bases at J, with 14 bases between the two ends. The length of the CDR3 is 15 residues. The CDR3 region has the DNA TGCGCCAGCAGTTACAGTACAGGGATGAACACTGAAGCTTTCTTT. Encoded protein: CASSYSTGMNTEAFF.

The J gene is TRBJ2-3, the V gene TRBV5-1; 7 positions match TRBD2. Germline loops: CDR1 SGHRS, CDR2 YFSETQ. With 3 bases clipped from V and 0 bases from J, the junction kept 4 bases outside the gene matches. CDR3 length: 15 residues. The DNA for the CDR3 is TGCGCCAGCAGCTCAGAAGCGGGGAGCACAGATACGCAGTATTTT. It codes for CASSSEAGSTDTQYF.

In DNA form, the CDR3 reads TGTGCCACCAGCAGAGAACCCCCCGGGACTAGCGGGAGGTTAAACTACGAGCAGTACTTC. Residues: CATSREPPGTSGRLNYEQYF. The V and J genes are TRBV15 and TRBJ2-7; 15 bases line up with TRBD2. Germline trimming cut 0 bases from V and 3 bases from J; bases unmatched to any gene: 12. This CDR3 has 20 amino acids. Looked up from germline, CDR1 is LNHNV and CDR2 is YYDKDF (reference sequence).

V gene TRBV2 combines with J gene TRBJ2-7; D not resolved. Germline CDR1 SNHLY, CDR2 FYNNEI. V lost 4 bases and J lost 8, with 6 bases in between. This CDR3 comprises 10 residues. The CDR3 nucleotides are TGTGCCAGCAGTGCCAGAAAGCAGTACTTC. Translated: CASSARKQYF. The complete variable domain, with remaining parts taken from reference TRBV2 and TRBJ2-7, reads EPEVTQTPSHQVTQMGQEVILRCVPISNHLYFYWYRQILGQKVEFLVSFYNNEISEKSEIFDDQFSVERPDGSNFTLKIRSTKLEDSAMYFCASSARKQYFGPGTRLTVT.

This clone was counted a few times. The V and J genes are TRBV29-1 and TRBJ2-7; 11 bases map to TRBD2. Germline loops: CDR1 SQVTM, CDR2 ANQGSEA. The CDR3 extends over 15 amino acids. V shed 5 bases and J 2 bases; nucleotides not matched to a gene: 8. CDR3 in DNA: TGCAGCGTTAGCTTTGGGACTAGCGGAGCCTACGAGCAGTACTTC. This encodes CSVSFGTSGAYEQYF.

The chain joins TRBV27 to TRBJ1-2; D is uncertain. Trimming took off 3 bases at V and 0 bases at J, with 5 bases between the two ends. Per germline, CDR1 MNHEY and CDR2 SMNVEV (reference sequence). This CDR3 spans 13 amino acids. The CDR3 loop is CASSFAANYGYTF. CDR3 sequence (DNA): TGTGCCAGCAGTTTTGCAGCTAACTATGGCTACACCTTC.

V and J are TRBV6-4 and TRBJ2-1; 7 bases line up with TRBD2. Per the germline V gene, CDR1 is MRHNA and CDR2 is SNTAGT. Unmatched junction bases numbered 9, after V lost 4 bases and J lost 0 bases. The CDR3 is made up of 17 amino acids. The CDR3 spells CASSATTSLSSYNEQFF. The CDR3 DNA is TGTGCCAGCAGTGCCACGACTAGCCTGAGCTCCTACAATGAGCAGTTCTTC.

The rearrangement joins TRBV30 to TRBJ2-1; TRBD2 might be the D (6 bases). CDR1 and CDR2 from the germline V gene are GTSNPN and SVGIG (reference sequence). V lost 3 bases, J lost 0 bases, and 12 bases lay in between. The CDR3 has 15 amino acids. The CDR3 here is CAWSRDGSSYNEQFF. CDR3 coding DNA: TGTGCCTGGAGCCGGGACGGGAGCTCCTACAATGAGCAGTTCTTC.

This clone was seen once. The chain has TRBV30 and TRBJ2-7; 10 positions agree with TRBD2. Germline V lookup: CDR1 GTSNPN, CDR2 SVGIG (reference sequence). The CDR3 spans 13 residues. After removal of 2 bases from V and 3 bases from J, the junction contained 1 base not matched to a gene. CDR3 DNA: TGTGCCTGGAGTCGACTAGCGGGCTACGAGCAGTACTTC. Protein product: CAWSRLAGYEQYF.

Here the CDR3 DNA reads TGTGCCAGCAGTCAATCTGGACAGGGGGCCTACAATGAGCAGTTCTTC. This gives the protein CASSQSGQGAYNEQFF. The V call is TRBV27, the J call TRBJ2-1; TRBD1 matches 10 bases. V was clipped by 5 bases and J by 2 bases; unmatched bases: 6. The CDR3 runs to 16 residues. The germline CDR1 and CDR2 sequences are MNHEY and SMNVEV (reference sequence).

The chain has TRBV6-1 and TRBJ2-7; TRBD1 aligns across 7 bases. The CDR3 is 13 residues long. The J segment lost 2 bases and the V segment lost 6 bases, leaving 4 bases of the junction unmatched. Germline V gene data show CDR1 as MNHNS and CDR2 as SASEGT. As DNA, the CDR3 is TGTGCCAGCAGCTACAGGGGAGCCTACGAGCAGTACTTC. Translation gives CASSYRGAYEQYF.